This is a list of T cell receptor beta chains from one sample in a study of shared clonotypes between healthy human individuals. Method: immunoSEQ multiplex PCR; TCRdb's copy keeps in-frame clones and lacks some. The sample lists around 550,000 clones, 90% to 96% occurring once. The sample taken for sequencing was naive CD4+ T cells sorted from blood. The receptors were sampled from a woman aged 30 to 39 in good health. Each CDR3 is given with its conserved first and last residue. The order of the fields is CDR3 protein, CDR3 DNA, CDR3 length, D gene, J gene, clone size, V gene. The D gene is left open where the match is weak. Size is stated for part of the rows, as once, few or many counts, or as a class when the clone is expanded.

cdr3_aa: CASSLVGLAGYEQYF; cdr3_nt: TGCGCCAGCAGCTTGGTCGGACTAGCGGGGTACGAGCAGTACTTC; cdr3_length: 15; d_call: TRBD2; j_call: TRBJ2-7; clone_size: -; v_call: TRBV5-1
cdr3_aa: CASSLAAVSYNEQFF; cdr3_nt: TGTGCCAGCAGCTTAGCAGCGGTGTCCTACAATGAGCAGTTCTTC; cdr3_length: 15; d_call: -; j_call: TRBJ2-1; clone_size: -; v_call: TRBV7-2
cdr3_aa: CASATSGDDYEQYF; cdr3_nt: TGTGCCAGCGCGACTAGCGGAGACGACTACGAGCAGTACTTC; cdr3_length: 14; d_call: TRBD2; j_call: TRBJ2-7; clone_size: -; v_call: TRBV28
cdr3_aa: CASSLVQGWGEQYF; cdr3_nt: TGCGCCAGCAGCTTGGTACAGGGATGGGGGGAGCAGTACTTC; cdr3_length: 14; d_call: -; j_call: TRBJ2-7; clone_size: -; v_call: TRBV5-1
cdr3_aa: CASSFDRPGELFF; cdr3_nt: TGTGCCAGCAGCTTTGACAGACCCGGGGAGCTGTTTTTT; cdr3_length: 13; d_call: -; j_call: TRBJ2-2; clone_size: -; v_call: TRBV7-3
cdr3_aa: CASSIRTSGRGEQYF; cdr3_nt: TGTGCCAGTAGTATTCGGACTAGCGGGAGAGGAGAGCAGTACTTC; cdr3_length: 15; d_call: TRBD2; j_call: TRBJ2-5; clone_size: -; v_call: TRBV19
cdr3_aa: CASSPLAGGEQYF; cdr3_nt: TGTGCCAGCAGCCCCCTGGCGGGAGGCGAGCAGTACTTC; cdr3_length: 13; d_call: TRBD2; j_call: TRBJ2-7; clone_size: once; v_call: TRBV6-6
cdr3_aa: CASSINSGRFYEQYF; cdr3_nt: TGTGCCAGTAGTATAAACAGCGGGAGGTTTTACGAGCAGTACTTC; cdr3_length: 15; d_call: TRBD2; j_call: TRBJ2-7; clone_size: -; v_call: TRBV19
cdr3_aa: CASSLDVLSSYNSPLHF; cdr3_nt: TGTGCCAGCAGCCTTGACGTCCTGAGCTCCTATAATTCACCCCTCCACTTT; cdr3_length: 17; d_call: -; j_call: TRBJ1-6; clone_size: -; v_call: TRBV11-2
cdr3_aa: CASSLGQDRLYGYTF; cdr3_nt: TGTGCCAGCAGCTTAGGACAAGACAGACTATATGGCTACACCTTC; cdr3_length: 15; d_call: -; j_call: TRBJ1-2; clone_size: once; v_call: TRBV7-8
cdr3_aa: CASSSGRLYEQYF; cdr3_nt: TGCGCCAGCAGCTCAGGCAGACTCTACGAGCAGTACTTC; cdr3_length: 13; d_call: -; j_call: TRBJ2-7; clone_size: -; v_call: TRBV5-1
cdr3_aa: CASSYGGTSAYNEQFF; cdr3_nt: TGTGCCAGCAGTTACGGGGGGACTAGCGCTTACAATGAGCAGTTCTTC; cdr3_length: 16; d_call: TRBD2; j_call: TRBJ2-1; clone_size: -; v_call: TRBV6-5
cdr3_aa: CASSATRGGVTDTQYF; cdr3_nt: TGCGCCAGCAGCGCGACCCGGGGAGGGGTCACAGATACGCAGTATTTT; cdr3_length: 16; d_call: TRBD2; j_call: TRBJ2-3; clone_size: -; v_call: TRBV5-1
cdr3_aa: CASSLGWDYEQYF; cdr3_nt: TGTGCCAGCAGCTTGGGTTGGGACTACGAGCAGTACTTC; cdr3_length: 13; d_call: -; j_call: TRBJ2-7; clone_size: -; v_call: TRBV5-5
cdr3_aa: CASSLTSGSWETQYF; cdr3_nt: TGTGCCAGCAGTTTGACTAGCGGGAGTTGGGAGACCCAGTACTTC; cdr3_length: 15; d_call: TRBD2; j_call: TRBJ2-5; clone_size: -; v_call: TRBV6-5
cdr3_aa: CASSTTGIYNYGYTF; cdr3_nt: TGTGCCAGCAGCACGACAGGGATATATAACTATGGCTACACCTTC; cdr3_length: 15; d_call: TRBD1; j_call: TRBJ1-2; clone_size: -; v_call: TRBV7-2
cdr3_aa: CASSPGTDYGYTF; cdr3_nt: TGTGCCAGTAGTCCCGGGACCGACTATGGCTACACCTTC; cdr3_length: 13; d_call: -; j_call: TRBJ1-2; clone_size: -; v_call: TRBV19
cdr3_aa: CASSLGTAHTGELFF; cdr3_nt: TGTGCCAGCAGCTTGGGGACAGCCCACACCGGGGAGCTGTTTTTT; cdr3_length: 15; d_call: TRBD1; j_call: TRBJ2-2; clone_size: -; v_call: TRBV7-7
cdr3_aa: CASSLQSGSAYEQYF; cdr3_nt: TGTGCCAGCAGCCTACAGAGCGGGAGTGCCTACGAGCAGTACTTC; cdr3_length: 15; d_call: TRBD2; j_call: TRBJ2-7; clone_size: -; v_call: TRBV7-9
cdr3_aa: CASSWGNTEAFF; cdr3_nt: TGTGCCAGCAGCTGGGGTAACACTGAAGCTTTCTTT; cdr3_length: 12; d_call: -; j_call: TRBJ1-1; clone_size: -; v_call: TRBV7-9
cdr3_aa: CASKTQQETQYF; cdr3_nt: TGCGCCAGCAAGACTCAACAAGAGACCCAGTACTTC; cdr3_length: 12; d_call: -; j_call: TRBJ2-5; clone_size: -; v_call: TRBV5-1
cdr3_aa: CATSRPSGTSEPNEQFF; cdr3_nt: TGTGCCACCAGCAGACCATCCGGGACTAGCGAACCGAATGAGCAGTTCTTC; cdr3_length: 17; d_call: TRBD2; j_call: TRBJ2-1; clone_size: -; v_call: TRBV15
cdr3_aa: CASSDPWPQETQYF; cdr3_nt: TGTGCCAGCAGTGATCCTTGGCCCCAAGAGACCCAGTACTTC; cdr3_length: 14; d_call: -; j_call: TRBJ2-5; clone_size: -; v_call: TRBV2
cdr3_aa: CAIQDYPDRELFF; cdr3_nt: TGTGCCATCCAGGACTACCCTGACAGGGAGCTGTTTTTT; cdr3_length: 13; d_call: -; j_call: TRBJ2-2; clone_size: once; v_call: TRBV28
cdr3_aa: CASRGPTDTQYF; cdr3_nt: TGTGCCAGCAGGGGACCTACAGATACGCAGTATTTT; cdr3_length: 12; d_call: -; j_call: TRBJ2-3; clone_size: -; v_call: TRBV6-1
cdr3_aa: CASSRGNYGYTF; cdr3_nt: TGTGCCAGCAGCAGGGGTAACTATGGCTACACCTTC; cdr3_length: 12; d_call: -; j_call: TRBJ1-2; clone_size: -; v_call: TRBV9
cdr3_aa: CASSIISGVGYEQYF; cdr3_nt: TGTGCCAGCAGTATCATTAGCGGGGTGGGCTACGAGCAGTACTTC; cdr3_length: 15; d_call: TRBD2; j_call: TRBJ2-7; clone_size: once; v_call: TRBV28
cdr3_aa: CAISSGAGYEQYF; cdr3_nt: TGTGCCATCTCTTCGGGAGCGGGGTACGAGCAGTACTTC; cdr3_length: 13; d_call: TRBD2; j_call: TRBJ2-7; clone_size: -; v_call: TRBV10-3
cdr3_aa: CASSPFSGRAHEQYF; cdr3_nt: TGTGCCAGCAGCCCGTTTAGCGGGAGGGCCCACGAGCAGTACTTC; cdr3_length: 15; d_call: TRBD2; j_call: TRBJ2-7; clone_size: -; v_call: TRBV11-2
cdr3_aa: CASSEVPGGGRVLRSNQPQHF; cdr3_nt: TGTGCCAGCAGTGAAGTACCCGGGGGGGGGCGCGTTTTGCGCAGCAATCAGCCCCAGCATTTT; cdr3_length: 21; d_call: -; j_call: TRBJ1-5; clone_size: -; v_call: TRBV6-1
cdr3_aa: CASSTAGGYEQYF; cdr3_nt: TGTGCCAGCAGCACGGCCGGGGGCTACGAGCAGTACTTC; cdr3_length: 13; d_call: -; j_call: TRBJ2-7; clone_size: -; v_call: TRBV7-3
cdr3_aa: CASSLAGTDTQYF; cdr3_nt: TGCGCCAGCAGCTTGGCCGGTACAGATACGCAGTATTTT; cdr3_length: 13; d_call: -; j_call: TRBJ2-3; clone_size: -; v_call: TRBV5-1
cdr3_aa: CASSLRAGGLFF; cdr3_nt: TGTGCCAGCAGCTTACGGGCGGGCGGACTGTTTTTT; cdr3_length: 12; d_call: -; j_call: TRBJ1-4; clone_size: -; v_call: TRBV5-6
cdr3_aa: CASSLRDTGVQYF; cdr3_nt: TGTGCCAGCAGCCTCCGGGACACGGGCGTGCAGTACTTC; cdr3_length: 13; d_call: -; j_call: TRBJ2-7; clone_size: -; v_call: TRBV7-3
cdr3_aa: CASSTGQGLNTEAFF; cdr3_nt: TGTGCCAGCAGCACGGGGCAGGGACTGAACACTGAAGCTTTCTTT; cdr3_length: 15; d_call: -; j_call: TRBJ1-1; clone_size: once; v_call: TRBV11-1
cdr3_aa: CASSLDSALAGLHEQFF; cdr3_nt: TGTGCCAGCAGCCTCGACTCAGCACTAGCGGGATTACATGAGCAGTTCTTC; cdr3_length: 17; d_call: TRBD2; j_call: TRBJ2-1; clone_size: -; v_call: TRBV9
cdr3_aa: CASSRDTNTEAFF; cdr3_nt: TGTGCCAGCAGTCGCGATACGAACACTGAAGCTTTCTTT; cdr3_length: 13; d_call: -; j_call: TRBJ1-1; clone_size: once; v_call: TRBV6-6